What follows are 11 T cell receptor beta chains derived from one specimen sequenced in a study of yellow fever vaccine responses in identical twins. TCRdb reanalysed the RT-PCR reads using MiXCR and keeps one entry per CDR3 protein. The table lists 3,000 to 4,000 distinct CDR3 sequences, 70% to 85% of them singletons. The starting material was T cells from blood (PBMCs), unsorted or a sorted subset (not recorded which), obtained before or after yellow fever vaccination (not recorded which). The receptors stem from a woman aged 18-29 years who received the yellow fever vaccine.

The chain carries TRBV4-1 and TRBJ2-7; no clear D. V dropped 1 base and J dropped 2 bases, with 9 bases sitting between them. The germline CDR1 and CDR2 sequences are MGHRA and YSYEKL. This CDR3 spans 14 amino acids. CDR3 sequence reads: CASSQGYSPYEQYF. As DNA, the CDR3 is TGCGCCAGCAGCCAAGGATACAGCCCCTACGAGCAGTACTTC.

The chain joins TRBV29-1 to TRBJ2-5; no definite D call. This CDR3 has 13 amino acids. Deletions cut 6 bases from V and 0 bases from J, with 11 bases between. Germline CDR1 and CDR2: SQVTM and ANQGSEA. The CDR3 bases are TGCAGCGTGGACCACACGTACCAAGAGACCCAGTACTTC. It codes for CSVDHTYQETQYF.

The gene calls are TRBV27 and TRBJ1-2, with no clear D. Germline V gives CDR1 MNHEY, CDR2 SMNVEV (reference sequence). The CDR3 is made up of 13 amino acids. Trimming removed 6 bases at V and 2 bases at J, with 10 bases between. The CDR3 protein is CASSHGPNYGYTF. The CDR3 DNA reads as TGTGCCAGCAGCCACGGGCCGAACTATGGCTACACCTTC.

The chain employs TRBV28 and TRBJ2-5; 8 bases align to TRBD2. J gave up 2 bases and V 5 bases, and 4 bases lay outside the gene matches. CDR3 length: 14 residues. Per germline, CDR1 MDHEN and CDR2 SYDVKM. CDR3 DNA: TGTGCCAGCAGTACAACTAGCGGTCAAGAGACCCAGTACTTC. This codes for CASSTTSGQETQYF.

V gene TRBV11-2 combines with J gene TRBJ1-1; D may be TRBD1 (6 bases). The CDR3 is made up of 16 amino acids. Germline loops: CDR1 SGHAT, CDR2 FQNNGV. Trimming took 5 bases from V and 2 from J, leaving 18 bases between them. CDR3 in DNA: TGTGCCAGCAGCCCAGAGGGGGAGTCGGGTAACACTGAAGCTTTCTTT. Translation: CASSPEGESGNTEAFF.

This clonotype was observed once. The rearrangement uses TRBV6-5 and TRBJ2-1; D is unclear. This CDR3 spans 15 amino acids. Trimming removed 2 bases at V and 8 bases at J, with 16 bases between. Germline values: CDR1 MNHEY, CDR2 SVGAGI. CDR3 nucleotide sequence: TGTGCCAGCAGTTACGAAGTGAGCAGTTTATATGAGCAGTTCTTC. It codes for CASSYEVSSLYEQFF.

The chain joins TRBV18 to TRBJ2-7; perhaps TRBD1 as D (6 bases). CDR3 length: 14 amino acids. Trimming left V 0 bases short and J 2 bases short, with 8 bases between. Germline V gene data show CDR1 as KGHSH and CDR2 as LQKENI. CDR3: CASSPPQGPYEQYF. As DNA, the CDR3 is TGTGCCAGCTCACCACCGCAGGGGCCCTACGAGCAGTACTTC. The complete variable domain, with remaining parts taken from reference TRBV18 and TRBJ2-7, reads NAGVMQNPRHLVRRRGQEARLRCSPMKGHSHVYWYRQLPEEGLKFMVYLQKENIIDESGMPKERFSAEFPKEGPSILRIQQVVRGDSAAYFCASSPPQGPYEQYFGPGTRLTVT.

This chain uses TRBV28 with TRBJ2-7, with D hard to call. The germline V gene encodes CDR1 MDHEN and CDR2 SYDVKM. The CDR3 is 13 residues long. V shed 6 bases and J shed 3 bases, with 12 bases lying between them. The CDR3 sequence is CASSPFSGYEQYF. Written as DNA, the CDR3 is TGTGCCAGCAGCCCCTTTTCCGGCTACGAGCAGTACTTC.

V usage is TRBV11-2 and J usage is TRBJ2-7; D unclear. The V and J ends lost 3 bases and 7 bases respectively, with 19 bases between them. The CDR3 runs 15 residues. Germline V CDR1 and CDR2: SGHAT, FQNNGV. Here the CDR3 DNA reads TGTGCCAGCAGCTTGCCCCATATGGTGGCGAGGGAGCAGTACTTC. It encodes CASSLPHMVAREQYF.

The V and J genes are TRBV5-1 and TRBJ2-7, with D possibly being TRBD2 (6 bases). Germline CDR1 SGHRS, CDR2 YFSETQ. The V gene lost 1 base and the J gene lost 6 bases, with 11 bases spanning the gap. CDR3 length equals 13 residues. CDR3 region: CASSLFLGGEQYF. In DNA, the CDR3 is TGCGCCAGCAGCTTGTTTTTGGGGGGCGAGCAGTACTTC.

The chain employs TRBV29-1 and TRBJ1-1, with TRBD1 matching 7 bases. The CDR3 is 10 residues long. Germline V gives CDR1 SQVTM, CDR2 ANQGSEA. The J segment lost 9 bases and the V segment lost 6 bases, leaving 4 bases of the junction unmatched. For the CDR3, the DNA is TGCAGCGTCTCGAGGGGGCAAGCTTTCTTT. It is translated as CSVSRGQAFF.